Each of the 5 T cell receptor beta chains below was sequenced from the same sample in a study of shared clonotypes between healthy human individuals. Sequenced by immunoSEQ multiplex PCR; TCRdb stores in-frame clones only, minus some. Among 2 million to 2.5 million clones, roughly 95% were seen once, and the ten largest hold around 0.13%. The sequenced material came from naive CD4+ T cells sorted from blood. Subset of the sample: CD45RA+ positively selected. The receptors were gathered from a man aged 18 to 35 in good health.

This chain uses TRBV10-3 with TRBJ2-7; TRBD2 might be the D (6 bases). Trimming pared 0 bases from V and 5 bases from J, leaving 20 bases between. Per the germline V gene, CDR1 is ENHRY and CDR2 is SYGVKD. This CDR3 spans 17 amino acids. CDR3 protein: CAISESRFGGGRDEQYF. CDR3 sequence (DNA): TGTGCCATCAGTGAGTCGAGGTTTGGGGGAGGAAGAGACGAGCAGTACTTC.

V gene TRBV4-2 combines with J gene TRBJ2-3; TRBD2 matches 12 bases. CDR1 and CDR2 (germline): LGHNA, YNFKEQ. V dropped 0 bases and J dropped 5; count of bases not matched to a gene: 3. The CDR3 consists of 16 residues. This CDR3 reads CASSQELAGGEDTQYF. The CDR3 DNA follows: TGTGCCAGCAGCCAAGAACTAGCGGGAGGTGAAGATACGCAGTATTTT.

V gene TRBV6-1 combines with J gene TRBJ2-7; TRBD2 agrees at 9 bases. The CDR3 is 14 residues long. V trimming: 5 bases; J trimming: 4 bases; junction bases outside the gene matches: 6. Looked up from germline, CDR1 is MNHNS and CDR2 is SASEGT. CDR3 amino acids: CASSNSGGGYEQYF. The DNA of the CDR3 is TGTGCCAGCAGTAATAGCGGGGGAGGATACGAGCAGTACTTC.

V gene TRBV7-8 combines with J gene TRBJ1-1, with 7 bases identical to TRBD1. The V and J ends lost 5 bases and 2 bases, in that order; junction bases with no gene match: 5. This CDR3 region has 14 residues. The germline gives CDR1 SGHVS, CDR2 FQNEAQ. DNA of the CDR3: TGTGCCAGCAGCGTATACAGGGGAAACACTGAAGCTTTCTTT. This sequence encodes CASSVYRGNTEAFF.

The chain employs TRBV7-2 and TRBJ2-3; a weak D match, TRBD2 (5 bases). The CDR3 loop spans 15 amino acids. V gave up 4 bases and J gave up 0 bases, with 11 bases separating them. Per germline, CDR1 SGHTA and CDR2 FQGNSA. CDR3 loop: CASSSVPGSTDTQYF. The CDR3 DNA is TGTGCCAGCAGCTCAGTCCCGGGAAGCACAGATACGCAGTATTTT.